The entry below gives a single TCR beta chain sequence along with its context. Sequenced by immunoSEQ multiplex PCR; TCRdb stores in-frame clones only, minus some. The table has 150,000 to 200,000 clones, about 94% seen once. The data are from a study of control samples from healthy donors and cancer patients. The ends lost 0 bases at V and 4 bases at J; junction bases unmatched: 5. This CDR3 contains 15 residues. CDR1 SGDLS and CDR2 YYNGEE come from the germline V gene. The sequenced sample was blood. The TCR was taken from a woman aged 40 to 49 in good health. The chain is built from TRBV9 and TRBJ1-2; 8 bases are a match to TRBD1. DNA for the CDR3: TGTGCCAGCAGCGTAGCGACAGGGGCAAGCTATGGCTACACCTTC. Its protein product is CASSVATGASYGYTF.